The 10 T cell receptor beta chains listed next were all sequenced from one sample in a study of blood T cell repertoires in COVID-19. This table comes from immunoSEQ multiplex PCR, and its TCRdb copy is limited to in-frame clones, with some not included. This sample has approximately 280,000 clones, with around 85% found just once. Sequenced material: peripheral blood. The receptors derive from a man in his fifties or sixties with active or convalescent COVID-19.

This clone was picked up a small number of times. CDR3 DNA sequence: TGTGCCACCAGTGACCCCACAGGGGGCAGAACCGGGGAGCTGTTTTTT. Translated: CATSDPTGGRTGELFF. The rearrangement joins TRBV24-1 to TRBJ2-2, with 9 bases matching TRBD1. From germline, CDR1 is KGHDR and CDR2 SFDVKD. V gave up 4 bases and J gave up 5 bases; unmatched junction bases: 7. The CDR3 has 16 amino acids.

The V call is TRBV4-1, the J call TRBJ1-1; D ambiguous. CDR1 is MGHRA and CDR2 is YSYEKL in the germline V gene. Trimming pared 0 bases from V and 2 bases from J, leaving 7 bases between. CDR3 length: 14 amino acids. The CDR3 loop is CASSQEPVNTEAFF. The CDR3 DNA is TGCGCCAGCAGCCAAGAACCGGTAAACACTGAAGCTTTCTTT.

The chain has TRBV11-2 and TRBJ2-7, with D tentatively TRBD2 (5 bases). The CDR3 totals 15 residues. V lost 0 bases to trimming and J lost 11 bases, with 20 bases between them. CDR1 and CDR2 from the germline V gene are SGHAT and FQNNGV. The CDR3 region has the DNA TGTGCCAGCAGCTTAGATCTAGCCGGGCGGTGGGGAAAGTACTTC. It translates to CASSLDLAGRWGKYF. The variable domain in full, with the rest retrieved from reference TRBV11-2 and TRBJ2-7, is EAGVAQSPRYKIIEKRQSVAFWCNPISGHATLYWYQQILGQGPKLLIQFQNNGVVDDSQLPKDRFSAERLKGVDSTLKIQPAKLEDSAVYLCASSLDLAGRWGKYFGPGTRLTVT.

The chain is built from TRBV5-5 and TRBJ2-1; D ambiguous. This CDR3 comprises 11 residues. Germline V gene lookup returns CDR1 SGHKS and CDR2 YYEKEE (reference sequence). Trimming removed 1 base from V and 10 bases from J, with 6 bases in between. The DNA for the CDR3 is TGTGCCAGCAGCTTGAGGAGAGAGCAGTTCTTC. Its protein product is CASSLRREQFF.

V gene TRBV6-6 combines with J gene TRBJ1-5; D unclear. Per the germline V gene, CDR1 is MNHNY and CDR2 is SVGAGI (reference sequence). The CDR3 covers 13 residues. Between the trimmed V and J ends, which lost 2 bases and 6 bases, there was a span of 8 bases. CDR3 sequence reads: CASSYVGGQPQHF. CDR3 in DNA: TGTGCCAGCAGTTACGTGGGAGGTCAGCCCCAGCATTTT.

This sequence joins TRBV5-8 and TRBJ1-1, with D hard to call. V lost 4 bases and J 6 bases, leaving 19 bases between the germline ends. The germline gives CDR1 SGHTS, CDR2 YDEGEE. This CDR3 has 15 residues. The CDR3 DNA is TGTGCCAGCAGCCCACCCCCCCTACCTCGCCCTGAAGCTTTCTTT. Its protein product is CASSPPPLPRPEAFF.

CDR3 coding DNA: TGTGCCATCAGTGGACTAGCGGAGGACCAAGAGACCCAGTACTTC. Protein: CAISGLAEDQETQYF. The rearrangement links TRBV10-3 to TRBJ2-5; 9 bases fit TRBD2. Germline values: CDR1 ENHRY, CDR2 SYGVKD. The CDR3 sequence is 15 residues long. The ends lost 4 bases at V and 0 bases at J; junction bases unmatched: 3.

The chain joins TRBV5-6 to TRBJ2-1; D is unclear. The length of the CDR3 is 16 residues. Germline V lookup: CDR1 SGHDT, CDR2 YYEEEE. The V end lost 4 bases, the J end lost 2 bases, and 16 bases lay between the germline ends. CDR3 residues: CASSRLSTLTYNEQFF. DNA for the CDR3: TGTGCCAGCAGCAGACTCAGTACCCTTACCTACAATGAGCAGTTCTTC.

This sequence joins TRBV7-9 and TRBJ2-7, with 8 positions matching TRBD1. Germline V gene lookup returns CDR1 SEHNR and CDR2 FQNEAQ (reference sequence). The CDR3 length is 13 residues. After removal of 6 bases from V and 5 bases from J, the junction contained 6 bases not matched to a gene. The CDR3 protein is CASSGQGEHEQYF. The DNA of the CDR3 is TGTGCCAGCAGTGGACAGGGTGAACACGAGCAGTACTTC.

V gene TRBV6-5 combines with J gene TRBJ2-2; D might be TRBD2 (5 bases). The germline gives CDR1 MNHEY, CDR2 SVGAGI. CDR3 length: 14 amino acids. V lost 7 bases, J lost 4 bases, and 13 bases lay in between. The CDR3 DNA sequence: TGTGCCAGCAATCGAGGGAGTACCACCGGGGAGCTGTTTTTT. Translated, it gives CASNRGSTTGELFF.